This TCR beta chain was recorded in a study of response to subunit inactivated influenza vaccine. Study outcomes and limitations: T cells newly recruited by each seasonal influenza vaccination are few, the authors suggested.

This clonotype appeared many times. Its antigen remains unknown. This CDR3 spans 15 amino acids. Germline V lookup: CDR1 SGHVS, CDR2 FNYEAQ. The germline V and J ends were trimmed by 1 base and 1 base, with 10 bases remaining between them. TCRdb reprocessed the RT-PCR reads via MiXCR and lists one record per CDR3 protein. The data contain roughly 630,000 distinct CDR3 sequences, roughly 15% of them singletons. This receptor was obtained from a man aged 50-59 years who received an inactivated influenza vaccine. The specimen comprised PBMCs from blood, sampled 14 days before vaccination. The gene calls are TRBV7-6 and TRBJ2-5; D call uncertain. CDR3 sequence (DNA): TGTGCCAGCAGCTTAGTAGCCCATCCCCAAGAGACCCAGTACTTC. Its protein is CASSLVAHPQETQYF.